A single sample gave rise to the 31 T cell receptor beta chains below, sequenced in a study of identical twins. TCRdb reprocessed the 5' RACE reads with MiXCR, giving one entry per CDR3 protein. This table has around 280,000 distinct CDR3 sequences, approximately 8% appearing once. The same data also contributed to another study, on yellow fever vaccine responses in identical twins.

Specimen: memory (CD45RO+) T cells sorted from blood. These receptors originate from a woman aged 18-29 years in good health.

This clonotype occurred many times. DNA of the CDR3: TGTGCCAGCAGCTTAGAGCGACTAGCGGGTAATGAGCAGTTCTTC. Translation gives CASSLERLAGNEQFF. The chain joins TRBV7-2 to TRBJ2-1, with 10 bases fitting TRBD2. The junction had 4 bases not matched to a gene; V was cut back by 1 base and J by 7 bases. Germline CDR1 and CDR2: SGHTA and FQGNSA. CDR3 length: 15 amino acids. Filled out from reference TRBV7-2 and TRBJ2-1, the complete variable domain reads GAGVSQSPSNKVTEKGKDVELRCDPISGHTALYWYRQSLGQGLEFLIYFQGNSAPDKSGLPSDRFSAERTGGSVSTLTIQRTQQEDSAVYLCASSLERLAGNEQFFGPGTRLTVL.

This clonotype was counted only a few times. The V and J genes are TRBV5-1 and TRBJ2-5, with D perhaps TRBD1 (6 bases). The CDR3 is made up of 13 amino acids. The germline gives CDR1 SGHRS, CDR2 YFSETQ. Deletions cut 4 bases from V and 2 bases from J, with 9 bases between. CDR3 nucleotide sequence: TGCGCCAGCAGCGTGACAGGACAAGAGACCCAGTACTTC. Amino acids: CASSVTGQETQYF.

This clonotype was picked up many times. The rearrangement joins TRBV29-1 to TRBJ2-3, with 9 bases matching TRBD2. This CDR3 comprises 14 residues. The germline V gene has CDR1 SQVTM and CDR2 ANQGSEA. Trimming cost V 4 bases and J 6 bases; bases outside gene matches: 8. CDR3 nucleotide sequence: TGCAGCGTTGGTAGCGGGAGATCCGCGGATACGCAGTATTTT. Translation: CSVGSGRSADTQYF.

The rearrangement links TRBV29-1 to TRBJ2-1; 8 bases fit TRBD2. CDR1 and CDR2 (germline): SQVTM, ANQGSEA. The CDR3 loop spans 15 amino acids. V dropped 6 bases and J dropped 2; count of bases not matched to a gene: 9. Here the CDR3 DNA reads TGCAGCGTCTCGAGGTATAGCGGGACCTACAATGAGCAGTTCTTC. Amino acid sequence: CSVSRYSGTYNEQFF.

The CDR3 sequence is CARAGVLYNEQFF. The CDR3 nucleotides read TGTGCCAGAGCGGGGGTCCTCTACAATGAGCAGTTCTTC. The chain links TRBV7-2 to TRBJ2-1; 8 nucleotides agree with TRBD2. The CDR3 is made up of 13 amino acids. Germline CDR1 reads SGHTA; CDR2 reads FQGNSA. J lost 3 bases, V lost 9 bases, and 4 bases had no gene match.

The chain joins TRBV3-1 to TRBJ1-1; 8 bases line up with TRBD1. The CDR3 has 15 amino acids. From germline, CDR1 is LGHDT and CDR2 YNNKEL (reference sequence). V lost 7 bases, J lost 3 bases, and 10 bases stayed unmatched. CDR3 loop: CASTQTDREYTEAFF. The CDR3 region has the DNA TGTGCCAGCACGCAAACGGACAGGGAGTACACTGAAGCTTTCTTT.

The V and J genes are TRBV10-3 and TRBJ2-3, with a weak D call TRBD2 (6 bases). The CDR3 spans 18 residues. V lost 0 bases and J 5 bases, leaving 21 bases between the germline ends. Germline V gives CDR1 ENHRY, CDR2 SYGVKD. Here the CDR3 DNA reads TGTGCCATCAGTGAGTCGGTCCTCGGCGGGGCGGTGGGAGATACGCAGTATTTT. It yields the protein CAISESVLGGAVGDTQYF.

This clonotype was seen at least ten times. The rearrangement uses TRBV13 and TRBJ1-1, with D perhaps TRBD1 (5 bases). In germline, CDR1 is PRHDT, CDR2 FYEKMQ (reference sequence). The length of the CDR3 is 15 residues. Trimming cost V 1 base and J 0 bases, with 9 bases left between them. The CDR3, as DNA: TGTGCCAGCAGCTTAGCAGGGAGCCTGAACACTGAAGCTTTCTTT. It is translated as CASSLAGSLNTEAFF.

This clonotype was observed a few times. This rearrangement joins TRBV3-1 to TRBJ2-2; TRBD1 or TRBD2 may be the D gene (6 bases each). Deletions cut 0 bases from V and 2 bases from J, with 10 bases between. Germline V gene data show CDR1 as LGHDT and CDR2 as YNNKEL (reference sequence). This CDR3 region has 16 residues. Here the CDR3 DNA reads TGTGCCAGCAGCCAAGAGGGGGCGGGAAACACCGGGGAGCTGTTTTTT. Translating it yields CASSQEGAGNTGELFF.

This clonotype was detected only a few times. The CDR3 end shows no conserved phenylalanine or tryptophan, and so a read error is likely. V usage is TRBV7-2 and J usage is TRBJ2-1; 9 bases are a match to TRBD2. This CDR3 comprises 16 residues. J gave up 7 bases and V 1 base, and 8 bases lay outside the gene matches. The germline V gene encodes CDR1 SGHTA and CDR2 FQGNSA. This CDR3 reads CASSLGPAGGLNEQFL. CDR3 bases: TGTGCCAGCAGCTTAGGTCCAGCGGGAGGCCTGAATGAGCAGTTCCTC.

V gene TRBV5-1 combines with J gene TRBJ1-3, with D possibly being TRBD1 (6 bases). This CDR3 is built from 13 residues. Germline V gene sequence: CDR1 SGHRS, CDR2 YFSETQ. V lost 5 bases to trimming and J lost 4 bases, with 10 bases between them. This CDR3 reads CASSPGAGNTIYF. The CDR3 DNA sequence: TGCGCCAGCAGTCCAGGGGCGGGAAACACCATATATTTT.

CDR3 amino acids: CSAAKNTGELFF. The CDR3 bases are TGCAGCGCCGCTAAGAACACCGGGGAGCTGTTTTTT. This sequence joins TRBV29-1 and TRBJ2-2, with no clear D. There are 12 residues in the CDR3. The germline gives CDR1 SQVTM, CDR2 ANQGSEA. Trimming cost V 7 bases and J 1 base, with 7 bases left between them.

This clonotype was seen at least ten times. This chain uses TRBV12-3 or TRBV12-4 with TRBJ1-1; the D is unclear. There are 13 residues in the CDR3. Trimming cost V 6 bases and J 0 bases, with 8 bases left between them. The CDR3 spells CASSNKVNTEAFF. In nucleotides, the CDR3 is TGTGCCAGCAGCAACAAAGTGAACACTGAAGCTTTCTTT.

This clonotype was found a few times. V gene TRBV29-1 combines with J gene TRBJ1-6; the match to TRBD1 covers 7 bases. This CDR3 has 15 amino acids. The ends lost 5 bases at V and 7 bases at J; junction bases unmatched: 11. Germline CDR1 and CDR2: SQVTM and ANQGSEA. CDR3 coding DNA: TGCAGCGTTAGAGCCACAGGGGCGGACAATTCACCCCTCCACTTT. It specifies CSVRATGADNSPLHF.

V usage is TRBV3-1 and J usage is TRBJ2-3, with 7 bases identical to TRBD2. The length of the CDR3 is 16 residues. CDR1 LGHDT and CDR2 YNNKEL come from the germline V gene (reference sequence). V dropped 2 bases and J dropped 0; count of bases not matched to a gene: 5. CDR3 DNA: TGTGCCAGCAGCCAACGTCAAGCGGGGAGCACAGATACGCAGTATTTT. Its translation: CASSQRQAGSTDTQYF.

This clonotype has more than one count but fewer than ten. At one end the junction does not follow the germline gene, possibly because of a read error. V usage is TRBV14 and J usage is TRBJ2-4; D is unresolved. CDR1 and CDR2 from the germline V gene are SGHDN and FVKESK. The CDR3 has 14 amino acids. CDR3 coding DNA: TGTGCCAGCGGCCAAGACCCTGCCAAAAACATTCAGTACTTC. It yields the protein CASGQDPAKNIQYF.

The V gene is TRBV19, the J gene TRBJ2-1; a weak D match, TRBD2 (7 bases). Germline CDR1 LNHDA, CDR2 SQIVND (reference sequence). This CDR3 region has 14 residues. V lost 3 bases and J lost 5, with 11 bases in between. Here the CDR3 DNA reads TGTGCCAGTAGTATTCGGGGGGCCCACAATGAGCAGTTCTTC. Amino acids: CASSIRGAHNEQFF.

Many counts were recorded for this clonotype. The V gene is TRBV6-1, the J gene TRBJ2-3; 13 positions agree with TRBD2. After removal of 6 bases from V and 0 bases from J, the junction contained 9 bases not matched to a gene. This CDR3 is 18 amino acids long. The germline gives CDR1 MNHNS, CDR2 SASEGT. The CDR3 nucleotides read TGTGCCAGCAGCACCACTGGACTAGCGGGAGAGAGCACAGATACGCAGTATTTT. As protein: CASSTTGLAGESTDTQYF.

This rearrangement joins TRBV2 to TRBJ2-4; 10 positions agree with TRBD1. Trimming cost V 5 bases and J 0 bases; bases outside gene matches: 4. CDR1 and CDR2 from the germline V gene are SNHLY and FYNNEI. The CDR3 is made up of 16 amino acids. The DNA for the CDR3 is TGTGCCAGCAGTAGGGACAGGGGTTTAGCCAAAAACATTCAGTACTTC. Translating gives CASSRDRGLAKNIQYF.

The chain employs TRBV12-5 and TRBJ2-3; TRBD2 is a possible D gene (6 bases). Germline lookup yields CDR1 LGHNT and CDR2 FRNRAP. The CDR3 extends over 15 amino acids. Trimming removed 6 bases from V and 4 bases from J, with 17 bases in between. CDR3 loop: CASGPRRDDPDTQYF. As DNA, the CDR3 is TGTGCTAGTGGCCCTAGGAGGGATGATCCAGATACGCAGTATTTT.

The rearrangement joins TRBV6-5 to TRBJ1-3, with 9 bases that match TRBD1. The CDR3 contains 15 residues. Trimming at V came to 3 bases and at J to 5 bases, leaving 5 bases not matched to a gene. Germline-derived CDR1 and CDR2 are MNHEY and SVGAGI. The CDR3 bases are TGTGCCAGCAGTTATTTACAGGGGGCGAGAAACACCATATATTTT. Amino acid sequence: CASSYLQGARNTIYF.

This clonotype was picked up many times. This chain uses TRBV7-2 with TRBJ2-1; D not resolved. V was shortened by 0 bases and J by 7 bases, with 13 bases between the two germline ends. Germline loops: CDR1 SGHTA, CDR2 FQGNSA. The CDR3 totals 15 residues. The CDR3 nucleotides are TGTGCCAGCAGCTTAGCTCCCGGGCGGATTAATGAGCAGTTCTTC. Its translation: CASSLAPGRINEQFF.

Only a few counts were recorded for this clonotype. The chain is built from TRBV20-1 and TRBJ2-3; 13 positions agree with TRBD2. V gave up 6 bases and J gave up 6 bases; unmatched junction bases: 3. The CDR3 contains 13 residues. CDR1 and CDR2 from the germline V gene are DFQATT and SNEGSKA (reference sequence). The CDR3 DNA sequence: TGCAGTGCCCTGGGACTAGCGGGGGATACGCAGTATTTT. This encodes CSALGLAGDTQYF.

At least ten counts were recorded for this clonotype. The V and J genes are TRBV5-1 and TRBJ2-1; D call uncertain. Looked up from germline, CDR1 is SGHRS and CDR2 is YFSETQ. The CDR3 spans 15 residues. The V end lost 3 bases, the J end lost 13 bases, and 23 bases lay between the germline ends. This chain's CDR3 is CASSSTLDQSAIQFF. The CDR3 bases are TGCGCCAGCAGCTCCACCCTTGACCAGAGCGCTATTCAGTTCTTC.

About this clonotype itself: The junction shows a germline mismatch at one end, possibly a read error. J is TRBJ1-3 and V is TRBV9, with D possibly TRBD1 on 6 matching bases. Germline V gene data show CDR1 as SGDLS and CDR2 as YYNGEE. This CDR3 region has 16 residues. This CDR3 reads CASSPTFGQPGDTIYF. CDR3 sequence (DNA): TGTGCCAGCAGCCCGACCTTCGGACAGCCTGGAGACACCATATATTTT.

A few counts support this clonotype. The chain is built from TRBV7-9 and TRBJ1-1; possible D gene TRBD1, 6 bases. The germline V gene has CDR1 SEHNR and CDR2 FQNEAQ (reference sequence). There are 14 residues in the CDR3. V shed 5 bases and J shed 0 bases, with 10 bases lying between them. CDR3 sequence (DNA): TGTGCCAGCAGCCGGGACACCCTGAACACTGAAGCTTTCTTT. The encoded protein is CASSRDTLNTEAFF.

This clonotype has at least ten counts. The chain uses TRBV18 and TRBJ2-1; 7 nucleotides line up with TRBD1. Germline V CDR1 and CDR2: KGHSH, LQKENI. Trimming took 6 bases from V and 4 from J; bases not matched to a gene: 9. The CDR3 consists of 15 residues. The CDR3 sequence: CASSGTVLIYNEQFF. The CDR3 DNA sequence: TGTGCCAGCTCCGGGACAGTTCTAATATACAATGAGCAGTTCTTC.

This clonotype was observed a few times. V gene TRBV7-3 combines with J gene TRBJ2-1; 9 nucleotides align to TRBD2. The germline CDR1 and CDR2 sequences are SGHTA and FQGTGA. The trim removed 8 bases at V and 6 bases at J, leaving 8 bases unmatched. The CDR3 is made up of 14 amino acids. DNA for the CDR3: TGTGCCAGCGGATCTAGCGGGAATCGCAATGAGCAGTTCTTC. Translating it yields CASGSSGNRNEQFF. The whole variable domain, filled in from reference TRBV7-3 and TRBJ2-1, reads GAGVSQTPSNKVTEKGKYVELRCDPISGHTALYWYRQSLGQGPEFLIYFQGTGAADDSGLPNDRFFAVRPEGSVSTLKIQRTERGDSAVYLCASGSSGNRNEQFFGPGTRLTVL.

This clonotype came up many times. The chain employs TRBV11-2 and TRBJ1-6; 8 bases agree with TRBD1. Trimming at V came to 5 bases and at J to 9 bases, leaving 6 bases not matched to a gene. The CDR3 extends over 14 amino acids. The germline CDR1 and CDR2 sequences are SGHAT and FQNNGV. The CDR3 sequence is CASSHGRGPSPLHF. For the CDR3, the DNA is TGTGCCAGCAGCCACGGCAGGGGGCCTTCACCCCTCCACTTT.

This clonotype has only a few counts. V gene TRBV6-1 combines with J gene TRBJ2-5; 9 nucleotides agree with TRBD1. The CDR3 consists of 14 residues. Trimming at V came to 6 bases and at J to 1 base, leaving 3 bases not matched to a gene. Germline V gives CDR1 MNHNS, CDR2 SASEGT. The CDR3 sequence is CASRQGAIQETQYF. Written as DNA, the CDR3 is TGTGCCAGCAGACAGGGGGCGATCCAAGAGACCCAGTACTTC.

V is TRBV28 and J is TRBJ1-1; weak D call: TRBD1 (6 bases). The CDR3 runs 15 residues. Germline loops: CDR1 MDHEN, CDR2 SYDVKM. Deletions cut 7 bases from V and 5 bases from J, with 20 bases between. The CDR3 DNA reads TGTGCCAGCACCTTAGGTCAGGGGTTTAGGACTGAAGCTTTCTTT. Translated, it gives CASTLGQGFRTEAFF.